Below, one TCR beta chain is given with its context. Its antigen is still unknown. No much larger clonotype is one base removed from it; base qualities were not supplied. From the germline V gene, CDR1 is SQVTM and CDR2 is ANQGSEA. There are 14 amino acids in the CDR3, from cysteine to phenylalanine inclusive. Left in the record is the CDR3 DNA by itself, 42 bases read in frame from the first base. V trim: 3 bases; J trim: 4 bases; unmatched bases: 3. This entry comes from a study of T-cell reconstitution after alpha-beta-depleted transplantation in children (dated by TCRdb to 2015 to 2016). In terms of the full investigation: The study quantitatively tracked T-cell immune reconstitution after TCRalphabeta/CD19-depleted allogeneic hematopoietic cell transplantation in children using TCR repertoire profiling.

Libraries were made using PCR. For sequencing, an Illumina HiSeq 2500 was employed. To normalize quantification of the TCRbeta repertoire, the TCR libraries were built with molecular barcoding that relied on unique molecular identifiers. TCRdb cleaned the public reads at Q25 with fastp, built clones with MiXCR and kept in-frame beta chains. Entries that share a CDR3 protein sequence are merged under the most common genes and DNA. The table for this sample lists fewer than 400,000 distinct CDR3 sequences; just over 20% of them were counted only once. The top ten clonotypes cover approximately 3.9% of the sample.

The V gene is TRBV29-1 and the J gene is TRBJ2-2; 9 of the junction bases match TRBD1. Sequencing used PBMCs from the stem cell graft donor, obtained from the stem cell graft. The receptor's source is a human donor who donated a stem cell graft to a child with acute myeloid leukemia. This receptor has the CDR3 CSVEDRGITGELFF. The DNA sequence is TGCAGCGTTGAGGACAGGGGAATCACCGGGGAGCTGTTTTTT.